This TCR beta chain was sequenced in a study of T cells after posttransplantation cyclophosphamide. Study-wide findings and caveats: After PTCy, TRB diversity resembled that of CNI/methotrexate controls.

Germline V gene lookup returns CDR1 KGHSH and CDR2 LQKENI. This CDR3 is built from 15 residues. V trimming: 4 bases; J trimming: 4 bases; junction bases outside the gene matches: 7. Clones were read by immunoSEQ multiplex PCR, and TCRdb kept only the in-frame ones, dropping some. The repertoire consists of about 14,000 clones, with 76% occurring once and the leading ten covering roughly 1.2%. Peripheral blood was collected from the related graft donor on the marrow donation day. As concerns this clone: Antigen specificity is unknown.

The chain links TRBV18 to TRBJ1-1, with 9 bases lining up with TRBD1. This clonotype was sampled from a man aged 45 to 65. The sequenced material came from memory CD4+ T cells sorted from PBMCs. The CDR3 region is CASSLTGTGLTEAFF. The CDR3 nucleotides read TGTGCCAGCTCACTCACCGGGACAGGGCTCACTGAAGCTTTCTTT.